The rows below give T cell receptor beta chains drawn from one sample of a study of T-cell reconstitution after alpha-beta-depleted transplantation in children. MiXCR, run by TCRdb on the PCR reads, gives a single entry per CDR3 protein. The sample lists about 600,000 distinct CDR3 sequences; around 23% were seen once. The sample here was PBMCs, mostly from graft donor cells, taken 360 days after TCRalphabeta/CD19-depleted stem cell transplant. These receptors were collected from a boy younger than two who had a stem cell transplant for acute myeloid leukemia, so the T cells may come from the graft donor. CDR3s include the opening cysteine and the closing phenylalanine or tryptophan. D genes are given only for firm matches. Some rows mark clone size as missing; the rest say once, few, many or name a class of expanded clone.

clone size,J gene,D gene,V gene,CDR3 protein,CDR3 DNA
few,TRBJ2-1,.,TRBV7-8,CASSPGPTPPANSEQFF,TGTGCCAGCAGCCCTGGACCCACGCCACCTGCCAACAGTGAGCAGTTCTTC
.,TRBJ1-1,.,TRBV15,CATSRVQGNTEAFF,TGTGCCACCAGCAGAGTACAGGGAAACACTGAAGCTTTCTTT
.,TRBJ2-7,.,TRBV20-1,CSAAMTGRDYEQYF,TGCAGTGCCGCCATGACAGGGCGGGACTACGAGCAGTACTTC
few,TRBJ1-1,.,TRBV7-2,CASSWKGTEAFF,TGTGCCAGCAGCTGGAAGGGCACTGAAGCTTTCTTT
.,TRBJ2-1,.,TRBV11-2,CASSHIQGPLGYNEQFF,TGTGCCAGCAGCCACATACAGGGCCCGCTAGGTTACAATGAGCAGTTCTTC
many,TRBJ2-3,.,TRBV7-2,CASSLSGDTQYF,TGTGCCAGCAGTTTATCGGGAGATACGCAGTATTTT
.,TRBJ2-3,.,TRBV20-1,CSAREPRNTDTQYF,TGCAGTGCTAGAGAGCCTAGAAACACAGATACGCAGTATTTT
few,TRBJ2-3,.,TRBV7-3,CASSPQGNTDTQYF,TGTGCCAGCAGCCCGCAGGGAAACACAGATACGCAGTATTTT
many,TRBJ1-4,.,TRBV28,CASSPDNEKLFF,TGTGCCAGCAGTCCCGACAATGAAAAACTGTTTTTT
few,TRBJ1-1,.,TRBV10-3,CAISESIIRTTEAFF,TGTGCCATCAGTGAGTCGATAATACGGACCACTGAAGCTTTCTTT
.,TRBJ1-5,.,TRBV2,CASSLDERLRQPQHF,TGTGCCAGCAGTTTGGACGAGAGGCTGCGGCAGCCCCAGCATTTT
many,TRBJ2-5,.,TRBV29-1,CSVGPGNGETQYF,TGCAGCGTTGGGCCGGGGAATGGAGAGACCCAGTACTTC
.,TRBJ2-7,TRBD2,TRBV9,CASSVYGLAGGVEQYF,TGTGCCAGCAGCGTATACGGACTAGCGGGGGGAGTCGAGCAGTACTTC
few,TRBJ2-3,.,TRBV12-3/TRBV12-4,CASSLSESDTQYF,TGTGCCAGCAGTTTATCAGAGTCAGATACGCAGTATTTT
.,TRBJ2-7,.,TRBV1,CTSSQDREGRTYEQYF,TGCACCAGCAGCCAAGACCGAGAGGGGAGAACCTACGAGCAGTACTTC
many,TRBJ2-2,.,TRBV7-9,CASSRGGNTGELFF,TGTGCCAGCAGCCGCGGAGGGAACACCGGGGAGCTGTTTTTT
many,TRBJ2-2,.,TRBV28,CASSLITGELFF,TGTGCCAGCAGTCTAATAACCGGGGAGCTGTTTTTT
.,TRBJ2-1,.,TRBV11-2,CASSLVLGPPGDLDEQFF,TGTGCCAGCAGCTTAGTATTGGGACCACCCGGGGACCTGGATGAGCAGTTCTTC
many,TRBJ2-1,.,TRBV29-1,CSVAGAHEQFF,TGCAGCGTTGCGGGGGCCCATGAGCAGTTCTTC
.,TRBJ2-7,.,TRBV29-1,CSVADGSEQYF,TGCAGCGTTGCCGACGGGTCCGAGCAGTACTTC
few,TRBJ2-7,.,TRBV20-1,CSARQTGEKEQYF,TGCAGTGCTAGACAGACTGGGGAAAAAGAGCAGTACTTC
.,TRBJ2-1,TRBD1,TRBV5-1,CASSYGQVGQFF,TGCGCCAGCAGCTACGGACAGGTGGGGCAGTTCTTC
few,TRBJ1-4,TRBD1,TRBV20-1,CSATRDRAKLFF,TGCAGTGCTACGCGGGACAGGGCTAAACTGTTTTTT
many,TRBJ1-1,.,TRBV18,CASSPRDRMNTEAFF,TGTGCCAGCTCACCACGCGACAGAATGAACACTGAAGCTTTCTTT
few,TRBJ2-3,TRBD2,TRBV7-2,CASSLGPSGGADTQYF,TGTGCCAGCAGCTTAGGACCTAGCGGGGGGGCAGATACGCAGTATTTT
.,TRBJ2-2,TRBD1,TRBV5-6,CASSPYQGQGTGELFF,TGTGCCAGCAGCCCTTACCAAGGACAGGGGACCGGGGAGCTGTTTTTT
.,TRBJ2-7,TRBD1,TRBV12-3/TRBV12-4,CASRAMTGGYEQYF,TGTGCCAGCAGGGCAATGACAGGGGGCTACGAGCAGTACTTC
few,TRBJ1-3,.,TRBV12-3/TRBV12-4,CASSLTTAANTIYF,TGTGCCAGCAGTTTAACGACAGCGGCCAACACCATATATTTT